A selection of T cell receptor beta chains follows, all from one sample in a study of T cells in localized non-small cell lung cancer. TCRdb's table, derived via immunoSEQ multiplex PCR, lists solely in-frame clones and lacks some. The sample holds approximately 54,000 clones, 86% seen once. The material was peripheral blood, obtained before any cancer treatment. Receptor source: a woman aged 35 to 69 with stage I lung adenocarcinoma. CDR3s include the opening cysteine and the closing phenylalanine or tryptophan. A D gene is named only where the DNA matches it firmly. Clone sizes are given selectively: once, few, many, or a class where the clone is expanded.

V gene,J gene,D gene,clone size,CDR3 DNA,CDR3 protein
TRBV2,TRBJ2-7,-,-,TGTGCCAGCAGTGAAACCCCGGACATGTTTTCCTACGAGCAGTACTTC,CASSETPDMFSYEQYF
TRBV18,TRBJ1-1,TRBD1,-,TGTGCCAGCTCACCGGGGACAGGGCTCCAGAGCACTGAAGCTTTCTTT,CASSPGTGLQSTEAFF
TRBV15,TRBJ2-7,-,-,TGTGCCACCAGCAGAGATCCAGGAGTCTACGAGCAGTACTTC,CATSRDPGVYEQYF
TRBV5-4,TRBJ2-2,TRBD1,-,TGTGCCAGCAGCTTGGTCATTACCGGGACAGGCTTCACCGGGGAGCTGTTTTTT,CASSLVITGTGFTGELFF
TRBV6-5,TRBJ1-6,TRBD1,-,TGTGCCAGCAGTTACGGACAGGGGGCCTATAATTCACCCCTCCACTTT,CASSYGQGAYNSPLHF
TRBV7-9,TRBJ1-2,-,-,TGTGCCAGCAGCTGGGACAATAACTATGGCTACACCTTC,CASSWDNNYGYTF
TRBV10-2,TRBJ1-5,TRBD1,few,TGCGCCAGCAGTGACAGGGGGAGCAATCAGCCCCAGCATTTT,CASSDRGSNQPQHF
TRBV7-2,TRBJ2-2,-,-,TGTGCCAGCAGCCAAACAATACGGGCCGGGGAGCTGTTTTTT,CASSQTIRAGELFF
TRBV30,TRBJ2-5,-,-,TGTGCCTGGAGTGGTCATAGGGGTGAGACCCAGTACTTC,CAWSGHRGETQYF
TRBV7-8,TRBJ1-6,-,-,TGTGCCAGCAGCTTTGACACGGGGTCCTATAATTCACCCCTCCACTTT,CASSFDTGSYNSPLHF